The rows below give T cell receptor beta chains drawn from one sample of a study of blood T cell repertoires in COVID-19. TCRdb's copy holds only in-frame clones and misses some; the assay was immunoSEQ multiplex PCR. The table includes 200,000 to 250,000 clones, roughly 87% detected once. Material for sequencing was PBMCs or T cells enriched from blood (not recorded which). These receptors originate from a man aged 25 to 40 in a cohort exposed to, infected with or recovered from COVID-19 (not recorded which). Each CDR3 is given with its conserved first and last residue. The D gene is left open where the match is weak. The listing skips clone size in some rows; elsewhere it reads once, few, many or a size class.

D gene | clone size | J gene | V gene | CDR3 DNA | CDR3 protein
TRBD2 | . | TRBJ2-3 | TRBV5-1 | TGCGCCAGCAGCGTCGGGACTAGCGGGTCTAGCACAGATACGCAGTATTTT | CASSVGTSGSSTDTQYF
. | . | TRBJ1-1 | TRBV12-3/TRBV12-4 | TGTGCCAGCAGTTTCGTTCCAGGCCGGGAAGCTTTCTTT | CASSFVPGREAFF
. | . | TRBJ1-3 | TRBV13 | TGTGCCAGCAGCCTCGGGACTGCCGTATCTGGAAACACCATATATTTT | CASSLGTAVSGNTIYF
. | . | TRBJ2-1 | TRBV7-3 | TGTGCCAGCAGCTTAGGAGCGGCCACCTACAATGAGCAGTTCTTC | CASSLGAATYNEQFF
. | . | TRBJ1-5 | TRBV15 | TGTGCCACCAGCAGAGAACAGGGTGGAGTGCAGCCCCAGCATTTT | CATSREQGGVQPQHF
TRBD1 | . | TRBJ2-2 | TRBV5-1 | TGCGCCAGCAGGGAGGGACAGGGCTTCACCGGGGAGCTGTTTTTT | CASREGQGFTGELFF
. | . | TRBJ1-2 | TRBV12-3/TRBV12-4 | TGTGCCAGCAGTTTAAGTATACGGAGCGGCTACACCTTC | CASSLSIRSGYTF
. | . | TRBJ1-1 | TRBV11-3 | TGTGCCAGCAGCTTAGGGCCATCAGGTTTGGCTTTCTTT | CASSLGPSGLAFF
. | . | TRBJ2-3 | TRBV14 | TGTGCCAGCAGCCCGACCTTAGGGGGTGCAGATACGCAGTATTTT | CASSPTLGGADTQYF
. | . | TRBJ2-7 | TRBV5-1 | TGCGCCAGCTCCCTCAATCTGGGCGGGAACTACGAGCAGTACTTC | CASSLNLGGNYEQYF
TRBD1 | . | TRBJ2-3 | TRBV19 | TGTGCCAGTAGGGACAGGGGCATGGCAGATACGCAGTATTTT | CASRDRGMADTQYF
. | . | TRBJ1-5 | TRBV28 | TGTGCCAGCAGGACTCAGGGATCCGGTCGGCCCCAGCATTTT | CASRTQGSGRPQHF
TRBD2 | . | TRBJ2-3 | TRBV5-1 | TGCGCCAGCAGCTTGGCAGGACTAGCGGGAGGCCGTAGCACAGATACGCAGTATTTT | CASSLAGLAGGRSTDTQYF
TRBD2 | . | TRBJ2-7 | TRBV27 | TGTGCCAGCAGCCAACGCCCGGGGGGGGGCGAGCAGTACTTC | CASSQRPGGGEQYF
TRBD1 | . | TRBJ1-5 | TRBV5-1 | TGCGCCAGCAGCTTGGAAGGGACAGGCCCCGGAGAGCCCCAGCATTTT | CASSLEGTGPGEPQHF
. | . | TRBJ1-2 | TRBV9 | TGTGCCAGCAGTTCGGTTGGCTACACCTTC | CASSSVGYTF
. | . | TRBJ1-2 | TRBV28 | TGTGCCAGCGGGAACAGGGATGGCTACACCTTC | CASGNRDGYTF
TRBD1 | . | TRBJ1-2 | TRBV28 | TGTGCCAGCAGTTCCTCCGGGACAGGGAAACGTGGCTACACCTTC | CASSSSGTGKRGYTF
. | once | TRBJ1-5 | TRBV7-8 | TGTGCCAGCAGCCCTTCTAATCAGCCCCAGCATTTT | CASSPSNQPQHF
. | . | TRBJ1-3 | TRBV6-1 | TGTGCCAGCAGTGTCCGAACCCTGACAGCCGGAAACACCATATATTTT | CASSVRTLTAGNTIYF
. | . | TRBJ1-3 | TRBV7-2 | TGTGCCAGCAGCTCTTTTCTCCGGGCGGCGGGGGCTGGAAACACCATATATTTT | CASSSFLRAAGAGNTIYF
TRBD1 | . | TRBJ1-4 | TRBV18 | TGTGCCAGCTCACCGCAGGGGGACTTGCCGGAAAAACTGTTTTTT | CASSPQGDLPEKLFF
. | few | TRBJ1-6 | TRBV12-2 | TGTGCAAGTCGCTTGGTCGGGAGGCTTGTGCCCCTCCACTTT | CASRLVGRLVPLHF
TRBD1 | . | TRBJ2-3 | TRBV25-1 | TGTGCCAGCAGTGACGCCGGGACAGGGCAAGATACGCAGTATTTT | CASSDAGTGQDTQYF
TRBD2 | . | TRBJ2-1 | TRBV9 | TGTGCCAGCAGCGTATCTAGCGGGAGAATCGATGAGCAGTTCTTC | CASSVSSGRIDEQFF
TRBD1 | . | TRBJ2-3 | TRBV7-7 | TGTGCTAGCAGCCGCACAGGGGCCGCAGATACGCAGTATTTT | CASSRTGAADTQYF
TRBD1 | . | TRBJ2-1 | TRBV15 | TGTGCCACCAGCAGAGACCCCGGACAGGTATCTACCTACAATGAGCAGTTCTTC | CATSRDPGQVSTYNEQFF
. | . | TRBJ2-7 | TRBV7-9 | TGTGCCGCCCGGGCAGGGGACTCCTACGAGCAGTACTTC | CAARAGDSYEQYF
. | . | TRBJ2-7 | TRBV3-1/TRBV3-2 | TGTGCCAGCAGCCAAGCCCCGGGATACAACTACGAGCAGTACTTC | CASSQAPGYNYEQYF
TRBD2 | . | TRBJ2-1 | TRBV6-4 | TGTGCCAGCAGTGTCTGGGGGACTAGCGGGAGGGCCTCGGGAACTGAGCAGTTCTTC | CASSVWGTSGRASGTEQFF
TRBD1 | . | TRBJ1-1 | TRBV7-2 | TGTGCCAGCAGCTCAGACAGGGGGGCAAGTAGGGAAGCTTTCTTT | CASSSDRGASREAFF
TRBD1 | once | TRBJ1-5 | TRBV19 | TGTGCCAGTAGCATGGACAGGGTTCTGAGTCAGCCCCAGCATTTT | CASSMDRVLSQPQHF
. | . | TRBJ2-5 | TRBV6-2/TRBV6-3 | TGTGCCAGCAGTTACAGGAGGGAGACCCAGTACTTC | CASSYRRETQYF
. | . | TRBJ2-1 | TRBV7-9 | TGTGCCAGCAGCCCCCAAGGGAGCTATGAGCAGTTCTTC | CASSPQGSYEQFF
. | . | TRBJ2-5 | TRBV13 | TGTGCCAGCAGGAACGGAGGGCGGGATACGCGCGGGACCCAGTACTTC | CASRNGGRDTRGTQYF
. | . | TRBJ1-1 | TRBV5-4 | TGTACCAGCAGCTTGCTGGGGGGCACTGAAGCTTTCTTT | CTSSLLGGTEAFF
TRBD1 | . | TRBJ2-7 | TRBV6-5 | TGTGCCAGCATCTCACGGGACAGGGGGGACGAGCAGTACTTC | CASISRDRGDEQYF
. | . | TRBJ2-3 | TRBV7-2 | TGTGCCAGCAGCTTATCCCGCGCGGGCGGGGCGGATACGCAGTATTTT | CASSLSRAGGADTQYF
. | . | TRBJ2-4 | TRBV7-2 | TGTGCCAGCAGCTTAGAGAGGAGGGGAGTTCTAGCCAAAAACATTCAGTACTTC | CASSLERRGVLAKNIQYF
. | . | TRBJ1-6 | TRBV6-5 | TGTGCCAGCAGTTACGGGGGCTCACCCCTCCACTTT | CASSYGGSPLHF
. | . | TRBJ2-3 | TRBV28 | TGTGCCAGCAGTTTATTGATAACAGGACTAACAGATACGCAGTATTTT | CASSLLITGLTDTQYF